This section outlines one T cell receptor (beta chain) sequence together with its context. The antigen is unknown. This sample is drawn from a study of CD8+ T cells in alopecia areata. Study-level background: The study gave treated patients oral tofacitinib at 5 to 10 mg twice daily. Study-wide points: Numerous clones, expanded in lesions, remained in scalp and blood during tofacitinib.

Germline CDR1 and CDR2: MNHEY and SMNVEV (reference sequence). The CDR3 has 14 residues. The ends were cut back, 6 bases at V and 2 bases at J, with 13 bases in the middle. As the sequencing template, cDNA was produced by extracting RNA and reverse transcribing it. Sequencing was performed with immunoSEQ multiplex PCR; in TCRdb, only in-frame clones are kept and a portion is missing. The data show some 200,000 clones, with 50% to 60% seen just once and around 1.4% held by the top ten. This sample's treatment: oral pan-JAK inhibitor, 5-10 mg twice daily. Investigators sorted PBMCs to obtain both CD4+ and CD8+ T cells.

This receptor was taken from a human donor with alopecia areata. Specimen: CD4+ T cells sorted from blood, collected at week 4, from a patient treated with tofacitinib. This chain joins TRBV27 and TRBJ1-2, with D possibly matching TRBD1 (6 bases). This CDR3 reads CASRRDTLNYGYTF. The CDR3 DNA sequence: TGTGCCAGCAGGAGGGACACCCTAAACTATGGCTACACCTTC.